Listed here are 5 T cell receptor beta chains from one sample, sequenced in a study of T cell changes during pregnancy in multiple sclerosis. Generated by immunoSEQ multiplex PCR, the TCRdb table keeps only in-frame clones and is missing some. This sample has 20,000 to 25,000 clones, with about 90% found just once. Specimen: CD8+ T cells from peripheral blood mononuclear cells, collected after pregnancy. These receptors were taken from a female donor with multiple sclerosis, enrolled in a pregnancy study.

The chain couples TRBV5-1 to TRBJ2-2; 7 bases align to TRBD1. The germline V gene has CDR1 SGHRS and CDR2 YFSETQ. V shed 3 bases and J 0 bases; nucleotides not matched to a gene: 14. This CDR3 is 19 amino acids long. The CDR3 DNA reads TGCGCCAGCAGCTGGGAAGTGGGGACAGAGAACCCGAACACCGGGGAGCTGTTTTTT. It codes for CASSWEVGTENPNTGELFF.

The V gene is TRBV5-6, the J gene TRBJ2-1; weak D call: TRBD2 (5 bases). This CDR3 is 13 amino acids long. V gave up 1 base and J gave up 8 bases, with 10 bases separating them. Germline V gene lookup returns CDR1 SGHDT and CDR2 YYEEEE. The CDR3 spells CASSLSLAYEQFF. CDR3 DNA sequence: TGTGCCAGCAGCTTGTCGCTAGCCTATGAGCAGTTCTTC.

J is TRBJ2-7 and V is TRBV7-6, with TRBD2 as a possible D gene (6 bases). CDR3 length equals 14 residues. CDR1 SGHVS and CDR2 FNYEAQ come from the germline V gene. The V gene lost 5 bases and the J gene lost 1 base, with 12 bases spanning the gap. The CDR3 DNA reads as TGTGCCAGCAGCCCCCAGGCGGGGTCCTACGAGCAGTACTTC. It translates to CASSPQAGSYEQYF.

Here the CDR3 DNA reads TGTGCCAGCAGCGTTAGCGGGAGGGCCTTAGATGAGCAGTTCTTC. The encoded protein is CASSVSGRALDEQFF. V is TRBV9 and J is TRBJ2-1, with TRBD2 matching 11 bases. Germline V gene data show CDR1 as SGDLS and CDR2 as YYNGEE. CDR3 size: 15 residues. The trim removed 2 bases at V and 8 bases at J, leaving 6 bases unmatched.

V gene TRBV4-1 combines with J gene TRBJ2-5; unclear D gene. The DNA end favors TRBJ2-7, so the J call may be wrong. CDR1 is MGHRA and CDR2 is YSYEKL in the germline V gene. This CDR3 has 15 amino acids. The CDR3 loop reads CASSQDMGLTYEQYF. The CDR3, as DNA: TGCGCCAGCAGCCAAGATATGGGCCTCACCTACGAGCAGTACTTC.